The clone carrying this TCR beta chain was counted only a few times. The CDR3 length is 15 residues. Germline V gene sequence: CDR1 SGHRS, CDR2 YFSETQ. The V gene end was trimmed by 3 bases and the J gene end by 8 bases; junction bases not matched to a gene: 10. TCR beta chains were sequenced at survey level with immunoSEQ. Some clones are missing from TCRdb's copy, which holds only in-frame ones; the method was immunoSEQ multiplex PCR. The sample lists 40,000 to 55,000 clones; 93% were seen once. The specimen sequenced was PBMCs. The receptor's source is a man aged 40-50 years with rheumatoid arthritis. The chain links TRBV5-1 to TRBJ1-4, with 7 bases fitting TRBD1. CDR3 region: CASSSKTGKSEKLFF. CDR3 in DNA: TGCGCCAGCAGCTCTAAGACAGGGAAGTCGGAAAAACTGTTTTTT.